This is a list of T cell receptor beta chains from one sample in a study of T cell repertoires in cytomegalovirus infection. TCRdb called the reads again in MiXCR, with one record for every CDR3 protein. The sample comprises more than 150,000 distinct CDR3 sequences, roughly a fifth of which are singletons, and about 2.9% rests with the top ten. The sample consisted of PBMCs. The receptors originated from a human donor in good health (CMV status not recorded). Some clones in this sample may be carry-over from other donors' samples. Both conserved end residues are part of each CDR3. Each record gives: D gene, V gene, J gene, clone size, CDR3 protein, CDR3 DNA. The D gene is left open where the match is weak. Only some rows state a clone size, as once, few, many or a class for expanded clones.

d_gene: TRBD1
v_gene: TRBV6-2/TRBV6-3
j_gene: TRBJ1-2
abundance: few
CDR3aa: CASSRTGQSYGYTF
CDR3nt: TGTGCCAGCAGCAGAACGGGACAGAGCTATGGCTACACCTTC

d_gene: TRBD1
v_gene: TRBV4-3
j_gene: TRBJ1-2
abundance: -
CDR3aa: CASSQTDRTNYGYTF
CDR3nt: TGCGCCAGCAGCCAGACGGACAGGACTAACTATGGCTACACCTTC

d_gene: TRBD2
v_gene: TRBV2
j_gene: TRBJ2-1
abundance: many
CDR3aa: CASSEAGGYYNEQFF
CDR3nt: TGTGCCAGCAGTGAGGCGGGAGGTTACTACAATGAGCAGTTCTTC

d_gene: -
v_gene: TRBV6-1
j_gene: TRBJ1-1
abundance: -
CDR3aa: CASSEGVGAVGTEAFF
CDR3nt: TGTGCCAGCAGTGAAGGGGTGGGGGCGGTAGGGACTGAAGCTTTCTTT

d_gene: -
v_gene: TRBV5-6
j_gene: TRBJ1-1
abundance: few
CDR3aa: CASRFEGATEAFF
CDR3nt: TGTGCCAGCAGGTTCGAGGGTGCCACTGAAGCTTTCTTT

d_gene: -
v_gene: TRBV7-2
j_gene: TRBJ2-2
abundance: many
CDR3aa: CASSQDGGPTGELFF
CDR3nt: TGTGCCAGCAGCCAAGATGGGGGGCCCACCGGGGAGCTGTTTTTT

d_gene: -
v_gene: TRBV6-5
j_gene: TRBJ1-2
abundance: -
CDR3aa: CASSYSLKVSYGYTF
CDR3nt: TGTGCCAGCAGTTACAGCCTAAAGGTCTCGTATGGCTACACCTTC

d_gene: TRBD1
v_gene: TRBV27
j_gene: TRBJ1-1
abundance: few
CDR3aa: CASSPQYDRATEAFF
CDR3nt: TGTGCCAGCAGTCCACAGTATGACAGGGCCACTGAAGCTTTCTTT

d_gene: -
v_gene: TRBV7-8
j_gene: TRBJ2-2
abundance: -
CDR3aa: CASSLLTNTGELFF
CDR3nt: TGTGCCAGCAGCTTATTGACGAACACCGGGGAGCTGTTTTTT

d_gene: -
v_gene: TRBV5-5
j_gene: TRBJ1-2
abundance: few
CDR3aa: CASSPGPLGRIGYGYTF
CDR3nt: TGTGCCAGCAGCCCCGGGCCCCTCGGCAGGATTGGCTATGGCTACACCTTC

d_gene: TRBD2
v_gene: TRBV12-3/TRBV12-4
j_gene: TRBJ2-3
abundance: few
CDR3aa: CASSLALMGTSGRTDTQYF
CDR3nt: TGTGCCAGCAGTTTAGCGCTAATGGGGACTAGCGGACGCACAGATACGCAGTATTTT

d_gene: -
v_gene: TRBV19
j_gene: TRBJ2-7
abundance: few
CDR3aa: CASRRTVSLSNYEQYF
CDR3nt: TGTGCCAGTAGGAGAACGGTTTCCCTCTCAAACTACGAGCAGTACTTC

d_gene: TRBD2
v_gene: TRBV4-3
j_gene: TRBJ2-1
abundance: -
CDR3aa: CASSSLAGGPYEQFF
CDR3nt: TGCGCCAGCAGCTCGCTAGCGGGAGGGCCCTATGAGCAGTTCTTC

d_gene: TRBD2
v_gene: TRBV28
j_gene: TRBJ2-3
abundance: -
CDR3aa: CASRPRGITDTQYF
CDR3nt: TGTGCCAGCAGGCCGCGGGGGATCACAGATACGCAGTATTTT

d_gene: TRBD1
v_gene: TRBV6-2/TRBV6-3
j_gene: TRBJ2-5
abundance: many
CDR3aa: CASTRLHGTDQETQYF
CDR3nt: TGTGCCAGCACTCGACTACACGGGACAGATCAAGAGACCCAGTACTTC

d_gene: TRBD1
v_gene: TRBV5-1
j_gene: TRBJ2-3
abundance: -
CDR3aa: CASSLLAGGADTQYF
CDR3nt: TGCGCCAGCAGCTTGTTGGCAGGGGGCGCAGATACGCAGTATTTT

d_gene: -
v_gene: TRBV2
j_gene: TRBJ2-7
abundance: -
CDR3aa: CASSIDSSYEQYF
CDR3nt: TGTGCCAGCAGTATCGATAGCTCCTACGAGCAGTACTTC

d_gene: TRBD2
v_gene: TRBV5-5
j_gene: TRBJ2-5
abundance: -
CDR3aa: CASSQGTTQETQYF
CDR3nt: TGTGCCAGCAGCCAAGGGACTACACAAGAGACCCAGTACTTC

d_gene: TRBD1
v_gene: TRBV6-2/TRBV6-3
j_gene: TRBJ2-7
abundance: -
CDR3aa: CACSPGTVRNEQYF
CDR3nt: TGTGCCTGCAGCCCCGGGACAGTAAGGAACGAGCAGTACTTC

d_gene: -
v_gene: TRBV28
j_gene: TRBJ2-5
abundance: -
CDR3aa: CASSLVFETQYF
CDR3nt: TGTGCCAGCAGTCTAGTATTCGAGACCCAGTACTTC

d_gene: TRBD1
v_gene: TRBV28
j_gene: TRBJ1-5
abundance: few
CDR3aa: CASGGQGYQPQHF
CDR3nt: TGTGCCAGTGGAGGACAGGGGTACCAGCCCCAGCATTTT

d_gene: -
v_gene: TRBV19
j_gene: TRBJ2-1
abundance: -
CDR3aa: CATRDSGREQFF
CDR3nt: TGTGCCACGCGGGACTCCGGACGAGAGCAGTTCTTC